The T cell receptor (beta chain) described here comes from a study of cytomegalovirus exposure and HLA in healthy donors. Overall study findings and caveats: The study listed approximately 160 cytomegalovirus-associated TCR beta chains.

The germline gives CDR1 LNHNV, CDR2 YYDKDF (reference sequence). The CDR3 spans 13 residues. V lost 3 bases to trimming and J lost 7 bases, with 10 bases between them. TCRdb's table, derived via immunoSEQ multiplex PCR, lists solely in-frame clones and lacks some. The sample records more than 65,000 clones, 95% to 96% being singletons. A word on this clone: The antigen remains unidentified.

V and J are TRBV15 and TRBJ2-4; possible D gene TRBD2, 6 bases. This TCR was recovered from a woman aged 18-30 years in good health and CMV-seronegative. Sequenced: PBMCs. The CDR3 sequence is CATSRTSLNIQYF. The DNA of the CDR3 is TGTGCCACCAGCAGGACTAGTTTGAACATTCAGTACTTC. Looking up the rest from reference TRBV15 and TRBJ2-4 gives the full variable domain: DAMVIQNPRYQVTQFGKPVTLSCSQTLNHNVMYWYQQKSSQAPKLLFHYYDKDFNNEADTPDNFQSRRPNTSFCFLDIRSPGLGDTAMYLCATSRTSLNIQYFGAGTRLSVL.